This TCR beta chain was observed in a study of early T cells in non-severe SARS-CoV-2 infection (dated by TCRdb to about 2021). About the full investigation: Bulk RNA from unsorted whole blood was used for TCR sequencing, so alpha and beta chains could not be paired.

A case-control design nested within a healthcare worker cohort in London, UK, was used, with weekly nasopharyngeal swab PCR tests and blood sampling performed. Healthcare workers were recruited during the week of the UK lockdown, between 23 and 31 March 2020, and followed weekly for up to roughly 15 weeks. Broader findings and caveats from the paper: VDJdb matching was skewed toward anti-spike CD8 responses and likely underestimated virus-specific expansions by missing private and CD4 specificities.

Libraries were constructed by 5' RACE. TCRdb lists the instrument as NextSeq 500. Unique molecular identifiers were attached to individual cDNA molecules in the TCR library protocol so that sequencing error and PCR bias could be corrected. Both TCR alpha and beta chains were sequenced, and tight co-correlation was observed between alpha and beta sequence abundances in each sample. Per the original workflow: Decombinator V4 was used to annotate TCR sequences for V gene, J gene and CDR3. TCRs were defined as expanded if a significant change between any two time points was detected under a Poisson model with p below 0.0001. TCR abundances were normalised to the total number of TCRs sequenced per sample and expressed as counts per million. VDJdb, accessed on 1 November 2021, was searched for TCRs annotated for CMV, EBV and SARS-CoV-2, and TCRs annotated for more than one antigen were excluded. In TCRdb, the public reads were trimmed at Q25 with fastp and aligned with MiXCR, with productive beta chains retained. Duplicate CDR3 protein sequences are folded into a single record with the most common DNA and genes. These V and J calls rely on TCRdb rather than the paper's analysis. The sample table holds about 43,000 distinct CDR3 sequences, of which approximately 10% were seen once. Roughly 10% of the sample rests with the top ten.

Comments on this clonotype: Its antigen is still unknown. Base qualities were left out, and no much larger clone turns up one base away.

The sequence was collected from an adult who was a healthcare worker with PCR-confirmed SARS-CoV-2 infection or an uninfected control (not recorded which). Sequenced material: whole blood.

The CDR3 protein sequence reads: CSAVDRDRDIQYF. The bases read TGCAGTGCTGTGGACAGGGATAGGGACATTCAGTACTTC. The sequence is built from TRBV20-1 and TRBJ2-4; TRBD1 matches 8 bases in the middle. The germline V gene (reference sequence) sets CDR1 to DFQATT and CDR2 to SNEGSKA. The CDR3 runs 13 amino acids, cysteine and phenylalanine included. This entry keeps only the CDR3 DNA: 39 bases, framed from base 1. The V end gives up 5 bases and the J end 8 bases, leaving 8 bases in the junction not matched to a gene.